These 12 T cell receptor beta chains came from one sample sequenced in a study of blood T cell repertoires in COVID-19 (dated by TCRdb to the early 2020s). The library was generated by the immunoSEQ multiplex PCR assay. The clones in this table, taken by TCRdb from immuneACCESS, are in-frame only. Not every clone is retained; where verified, under half of the shortfall comes from an unresolved V gene, and the cause of the rest is unknown. The sample table holds 120,000 to 150,000 clones, of which around 85% were seen once. The ten largest clones represent around 2.9% of the sample. Material for sequencing was peripheral blood. All receptors derive from a man aged 50 to 60 with acute or convalescent COVID-19.

The chain couples TRBV15 to TRBJ1-1, with 10 bases matching TRBD1. The trim removed 2 bases at V and 6 bases at J, leaving 6 bases unmatched. The germline V gene has CDR1 LNHNV and CDR2 YYDKDF (reference sequence). The CDR3 extends over 15 amino acids. The CDR3 region has the DNA TGTGCCACCAGCAGACCAGGACAGGGGGTCCCTGAAGCTTTCTTT. This encodes CATSRPGQGVPEAFF. The full variable domain, rest sourced from reference TRBV15 and TRBJ1-1, is DAMVIQNPRYQVTQFGKPVTLSCSQTLNHNVMYWYQQKSSQAPKLLFHYYDKDFNNEADTPDNFQSRRPNTSFCFLDIRSPGLGDTAMYLCATSRPGQGVPEAFFGQGTRLTVV.

The chain links TRBV5-4 to TRBJ2-6; D may be TRBD1 (6 bases). Trimming pared 5 bases from V and 2 bases from J, leaving 14 bases between. There are 16 residues in the CDR3. The germline CDR1 and CDR2 sequences are SGHNT and YYREEE (reference sequence). The CDR3 loop reads CASRTSGGAGANVLTF. The CDR3 nucleotides are TGTGCCAGCAGGACCTCTGGGGGCGCTGGGGCCAACGTCCTGACTTTC.

CDR3 amino acids: CASSKMGEGSYNEQFF. CDR3 DNA sequence: TGTGCCAGCAGCAAAATGGGAGAGGGCAGCTACAATGAGCAGTTCTTC. The chain couples TRBV5-6 to TRBJ2-1; a weak D match, TRBD2 (5 bases). Trimming stripped 4 bases from V and 3 bases from J, with 17 bases between. Per germline, CDR1 SGHDT and CDR2 YYEEEE. The CDR3 consists of 16 residues. Together with reference TRBV5-6 and TRBJ2-1, the CDR3 gives the full variable domain: DAGVTQSPTHLIKTRGQQVTLRCSPKSGHDTVSWYQQALGQGPQFIFQYYEEEERQRGNFPDRFSGHQFPNYSSELNVNALLLGDSALYLCASSKMGEGSYNEQFFGPGTRLTVL.

V is TRBV3-1 (or the pseudogene TRBV3-2) and J is TRBJ1-5; D unresolved. The CDR3 has 13 residues. Deletions cut 4 bases from V and 4 bases from J, with 8 bases between. Germline V gene sequence: CDR1 LGHDT, CDR2 YNNKEL (reference sequence). The CDR3 DNA sequence: TGTGCCAGCAGCCTGGCCGCTAATCAGCCCCAGCATTTT. It is translated as CASSLAANQPQHF.

This clone was picked up a small number of times. The chain joins TRBV10-3 to TRBJ2-2, with D perhaps TRBD2 (5 bases). V was cut by 0 bases and J by 6 bases, with 8 bases left in between. Germline V gene lookup returns CDR1 ENHRY and CDR2 SYGVKD. This CDR3 spans 14 amino acids. In nucleotides, the CDR3 is TGTGCCATCAGTGAGTCGAGGGTTGCCGGGGAGCTGTTTTTT. Translated: CAISESRVAGELFF.

V and J are TRBV5-6 and TRBJ2-7; 12 bases align to TRBD2. V was clipped by 4 bases and J by 7 bases; unmatched bases: 3. There are 13 residues in the CDR3. CDR1 and CDR2 (germline): SGHDT, YYEEEE. CDR3 DNA sequence: TGTGCCAGCAGCCTACTAGCGGGAGGAGAGCAGTACTTC. As protein: CASSLLAGGEQYF.

CDR3 region: CATNRLNTEAFF. As DNA, the CDR3 is TGTGCCACCAACAGGTTGAACACTGAAGCTTTCTTT. The chain uses TRBV6-5 and TRBJ1-1, with a tentative D call TRBD1 (5 bases). The V and J ends lost 10 bases and 0 bases respectively, with 9 bases between them. The CDR3 covers 12 residues. CDR1 is MNHEY, CDR2 SVGAGI, per germline.

The count of this clone is one. The chain employs TRBV2 and TRBJ2-2, with 7 positions matching TRBD1. This CDR3 is 15 amino acids long. J lost 5 bases, V lost 5 bases, and 8 bases had no gene match. The germline CDR1 and CDR2 sequences are SNHLY and FYNNEI. As DNA, the CDR3 is TGTGCCAGCAGTCCGACAGGGCTCAGAACCGGGGAGCTGTTTTTT. Its protein product is CASSPTGLRTGELFF.

The chain links TRBV20-1 to TRBJ1-1; D gene uncertain. V was shortened by 4 bases and J by 8 bases, with 11 bases between the two germline ends. The CDR3 is 11 residues long. Germline assignment: CDR1 DFQATT and CDR2 SNEGSKA (reference sequence). CDR3 nucleotide sequence: TGCAGTGCTACCCAGACTGGAGAAGCTTTCTTT. This sequence encodes CSATQTGEAFF.

This clone was counted only a few times. The chain combines TRBV7-3 with TRBJ2-1; 10 positions agree with TRBD2. CDR3 length: 16 amino acids. The V segment lost 0 bases and the J segment 6 bases; nucleotides outside the gene matches: 5. Germline assignment: CDR1 SGHTA and CDR2 FQGTGA. CDR3 in DNA: TGTGCCAGCAGCTTAACGCCGGGACTAGCGCCCAATGAGCAGTTCTTC. Translating gives CASSLTPGLAPNEQFF. The full variable domain, with the rest looked up from reference TRBV7-3 and TRBJ2-1, is GAGVSQTPSNKVTEKGKYVELRCDPISGHTALYWYRQSLGQGPEFLIYFQGTGAADDSGLPNDRFFAVRPEGSVSTLKIQRTERGDSAVYLCASSLTPGLAPNEQFFGPGTRLTVL.

The genes are TRBV5-5 and TRBJ1-6; 10 positions match TRBD1. The CDR3 runs to 16 residues. The trim removed 2 bases at V and 13 bases at J, leaving 12 bases unmatched. Germline V gene lookup returns CDR1 SGHKS and CDR2 YYEKEE (reference sequence). The CDR3 spells CASSLNPGTGDSPLHF. For the CDR3, the DNA is TGTGCCAGCAGCTTAAACCCCGGGACAGGGGACTCCCCCCTCCACTTT.

This sequence joins TRBV27 and TRBJ2-7; 9 positions agree with TRBD1. Losses at the gene ends were 2 bases for V and 2 bases for J; bases not matched to a gene: 4. Germline V CDR1 and CDR2: MNHEY, SMNVEV (reference sequence). There are 15 residues in the CDR3. The CDR3, as DNA: TGTGCCAGCAGTTTAATGGGGACAGGGCCCTACGAGCAGTACTTC. Residues: CASSLMGTGPYEQYF.